These 12 T cell receptor beta chains were all obtained from the same sample, sequenced in a study of cytomegalovirus exposure and HLA in healthy donors (TCRdb year 2017). Preparation of the library involved the immunoSEQ multiplex PCR assay. For the multiplex PCR, a mixture combining 60 forward primers for TCR Vbeta segments and 13 reverse primers for TCR Jbeta segments was used. This immuneACCESS table, as held by TCRdb, lists in-frame sequences with V and J called but not all clones. Of the missing ones, under half trace to an unresolved V gene in checked studies; the others have no known cause. For this sample there are over 150,000 clones; approximately 82% appear just once. Of the sample, approximately 1.2% is held by the ten largest clones. Sample: PBMCs. These receptors all stem from a girl aged 2-10 years in good health and CMV-seropositive.

The chain is built from TRBV5-1 and TRBJ1-5, with D uncertain. This CDR3 is built from 16 residues. Germline values: CDR1 SGHRS, CDR2 YFSETQ. The V end was cut by 0 bases, the J end by 1 base, with 11 bases between. The DNA for the CDR3 is TGCGCCAGCAGCTTGGGTTCTGCCGGGAGCAATCAGCCCCAGCATTTT. Translated: CASSLGSAGSNQPQHF.

V and J are TRBV5-6 and TRBJ1-1; 10 nucleotides match TRBD1. The CDR3 runs to 14 residues. V lost 3 bases to trimming and J lost 5 bases; unmatched junction nucleotides: 4. From germline, CDR1 is SGHDT and CDR2 YYEEEE. The CDR3 DNA is TGTGCCAGCAGCTGGACAGGGGGAGAGACTGAAGCTTTCTTT. This codes for CASSWTGGETEAFF.

The sample holds a few counts of this clone. The chain couples TRBV2 to TRBJ1-1; weak D call: TRBD1 (6 bases). The germline V and J ends were trimmed by 8 bases and 5 bases, with 18 bases remaining between them. CDR3 length: 14 residues. The germline V gene has CDR1 SNHLY and CDR2 FYNNEI. The CDR3 DNA follows: TGTGCCAGCGACCTTCTATGGGGGCGGACTGAAGCTTTCTTT. Protein: CASDLLWGRTEAFF.

V and J are TRBV9 and TRBJ1-5, with a tentative D call TRBD1 (5 bases). Per the germline V gene, CDR1 is SGDLS and CDR2 is YYNGEE. V was pared by 0 bases and J by 6 bases, with 13 bases between. CDR3 size: 15 residues. The CDR3 reads CASSVGAGLIQPQHF. The CDR3 bases are TGTGCCAGCAGCGTAGGGGCAGGGCTCATTCAGCCCCAGCATTTT.

The chain links TRBV5-5 to TRBJ2-7, with 9 bases aligning to TRBD1. Trimming removed 4 bases from V and 6 bases from J; junction bases left unmatched: 2. This CDR3 spans 12 amino acids. Germline lookup yields CDR1 SGHKS and CDR2 YYEKEE (reference sequence). Here the CDR3 DNA reads TGTGCCAGCAGCCGGACAGGGGCCGAGCAGTACTTC. Translation gives CASSRTGAEQYF.

The chain is built from TRBV4-1 and TRBJ1-5; TRBD1 is a possible D gene (6 bases). Germline lookup yields CDR1 MGHRA and CDR2 YSYEKL. The CDR3 runs 18 residues. V was pared by 1 base and J by 0 bases, with 16 bases between. The CDR3 DNA reads as TGCGCCAGCAGCCAAGTGAGTAGGACAGAAATTAGCAATCAGCCCCAGCATTTT. This gives the protein CASSQVSRTEISNQPQHF.

The rearrangement uses TRBV2 and TRBJ1-5, with D hard to call. CDR1 is SNHLY and CDR2 is FYNNEI in the germline V gene. Between the trimmed V and J ends, which lost 2 bases and 3 bases, there was a span of 8 bases. The CDR3 totals 14 residues. This CDR3 is CASSEPKSNQPQHF. For the CDR3, the DNA is TGTGCCAGCAGTGAACCCAAATCCAATCAGCCCCAGCATTTT. Based on the CDR3 plus reference TRBV2 and TRBJ1-5, the full variable domain is EPEVTQTPSHQVTQMGQEVILRCVPISNHLYFYWYRQILGQKVEFLVSFYNNEISEKSEIFDDQFSVERPDGSNFTLKIRSTKLEDSAMYFCASSEPKSNQPQHFGDGTRLSIL.

This clone was counted only a few times. The V and J genes are TRBV12-5 and TRBJ1-5; 7 bases fit TRBD1. The CDR3 contains 13 residues. The germline gives CDR1 LGHNT, CDR2 FRNRAP. V dropped 5 bases and J dropped 7; count of bases not matched to a gene: 5. This CDR3 is CASGPPGGQPQHF. The CDR3 DNA reads TGTGCTAGTGGTCCTCCAGGGGGGCAGCCCCAGCATTTT.

The chain joins TRBV5-1 to TRBJ1-3, with TRBD1 matching 8 bases. J lost 6 bases, V lost 4 bases, and 9 bases had no gene match. CDR3 size: 15 residues. Germline V CDR1 and CDR2: SGHRS, YFSETQ. DNA for the CDR3: TGCGCCAGCAGCGAGACAGGGGATCTGGAAAACACCATATATTTT. Protein product: CASSETGDLENTIYF.

This rearrangement joins TRBV5-1 to TRBJ2-7; maybe TRBD1 (7 bases). The CDR3 has 14 amino acids. Germline V gives CDR1 SGHRS, CDR2 YFSETQ. Trimming cost V 2 bases and J 2 bases, with 11 bases left between them. The CDR3 is CASSFGRGAYEQYF. The CDR3 DNA reads as TGCGCCAGCAGCTTTGGCAGGGGGGCCTACGAGCAGTACTTC.

The chain uses TRBV30 and TRBJ1-6, with 7 bases lining up with TRBD1. The germline V gene encodes CDR1 GTSNPN and CDR2 SVGIG (reference sequence). The CDR3 has 13 amino acids. V was pared by 4 bases and J by 9 bases, with 6 bases of the junction left unmatched. DNA of the CDR3: TGTGCCTGGACCGGGACAGAGGCTTCACCCCTCCACTTT. Residues: CAWTGTEASPLHF.

This clone has only one observation. The V and J genes are TRBV6-6 and TRBJ1-2; tentative D call: TRBD1 (5 bases). Trimming stripped 2 bases from V and 7 bases from J, with 17 bases between. Germline V lookup: CDR1 MNHNY, CDR2 SVGAGI (reference sequence). The CDR3 runs to 15 residues. The CDR3 DNA reads TGTGCCAGCAGTTACCGGGTAGGGGAGGCCTCTGGCTACACCTTC. Protein sequence: CASSYRVGEASGYTF.